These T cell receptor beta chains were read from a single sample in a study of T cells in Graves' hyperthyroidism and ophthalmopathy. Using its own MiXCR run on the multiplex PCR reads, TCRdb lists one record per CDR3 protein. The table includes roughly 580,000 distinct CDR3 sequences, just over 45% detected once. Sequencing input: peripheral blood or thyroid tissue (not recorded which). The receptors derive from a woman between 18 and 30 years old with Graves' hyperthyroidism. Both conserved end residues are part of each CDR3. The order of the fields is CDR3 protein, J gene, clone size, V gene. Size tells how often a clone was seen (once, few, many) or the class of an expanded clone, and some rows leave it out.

CDR3aa: CASSLRTGKVNTGELFF
j_gene: TRBJ2-2
abundance: .
v_gene: TRBV7-8

CDR3aa: CASSLARGNEQYF
j_gene: TRBJ2-7
abundance: .
v_gene: TRBV7-6

CDR3aa: CASSEDPSYEQYF
j_gene: TRBJ2-7
abundance: few
v_gene: TRBV2

CDR3aa: CSAYTSTGVGYGYTF
j_gene: TRBJ1-2
abundance: .
v_gene: TRBV20-1

CDR3aa: CSVNLGQSYYGYTF
j_gene: TRBJ1-2
abundance: few
v_gene: TRBV29-1

CDR3aa: CASPGTGNYGYTF
j_gene: TRBJ1-2
abundance: .
v_gene: TRBV2

CDR3aa: CSAITSGWVGETQYF
j_gene: TRBJ2-5
abundance: .
v_gene: TRBV20-1

CDR3aa: CASSLEGWDYGYTF
j_gene: TRBJ1-2
abundance: once
v_gene: TRBV7-9

CDR3aa: CASSATGGDEAFF
j_gene: TRBJ1-1
abundance: .
v_gene: TRBV2

CDR3aa: CASSLGGTRTGELFF
j_gene: TRBJ2-2
abundance: .
v_gene: TRBV7-2

CDR3aa: CASSPQSGSGANVLTF
j_gene: TRBJ2-6
abundance: few
v_gene: TRBV5-4

CDR3aa: CASRTQGGNQPQHF
j_gene: TRBJ1-5
abundance: many
v_gene: TRBV19

CDR3aa: CASSIYRGLDQPQHF
j_gene: TRBJ1-5
abundance: few
v_gene: TRBV19

CDR3aa: CASSDGTGVF
j_gene: TRBJ1-4
abundance: .
v_gene: TRBV6-4

CDR3aa: CASKPGTVLQETQYF
j_gene: TRBJ2-5
abundance: .
v_gene: TRBV12-3/TRBV12-4

CDR3aa: CSARDSGHRETQYF
j_gene: TRBJ2-5
abundance: .
v_gene: TRBV20-1

CDR3aa: CASSQPSGLTQYF
j_gene: TRBJ2-5
abundance: many
v_gene: TRBV7-9

CDR3aa: CSARDRGSGLNTGELFF
j_gene: TRBJ2-2
abundance: .
v_gene: TRBV20-1

CDR3aa: CASSLGEGANVLTF
j_gene: TRBJ2-6
abundance: many
v_gene: TRBV7-3

CDR3aa: CASSLVRGLRTEAFF
j_gene: TRBJ1-1
abundance: few
v_gene: TRBV7-3

CDR3aa: CASRELRGPGTEAFF
j_gene: TRBJ1-1
abundance: few
v_gene: TRBV7-3

CDR3aa: CASYRMNTEAFF
j_gene: TRBJ1-1
abundance: few
v_gene: TRBV2

CDR3aa: CASSQERGGDGYTF
j_gene: TRBJ1-2
abundance: few
v_gene: TRBV7-8

CDR3aa: CASIRGQDNSPLHF
j_gene: TRBJ1-6
abundance: many
v_gene: TRBV10-2

CDR3aa: CATSDPVAGGLHGQYF
j_gene: TRBJ2-7
abundance: few
v_gene: TRBV24-1

CDR3aa: CASTTDRADSNQPQHF
j_gene: TRBJ1-5
abundance: few
v_gene: TRBV19

CDR3aa: CASSSVGWSYEQYF
j_gene: TRBJ2-7
abundance: .
v_gene: TRBV6-5

CDR3aa: CASEAHPGDGYTF
j_gene: TRBJ1-2
abundance: few
v_gene: TRBV9

CDR3aa: CASSRTRTAFF
j_gene: TRBJ1-1
abundance: .
v_gene: TRBV12-3/TRBV12-4

CDR3aa: CATSSPGRANTEAFF
j_gene: TRBJ1-1
abundance: .
v_gene: TRBV15

CDR3aa: CATSARGDGGAREQYF
j_gene: TRBJ2-7
abundance: .
v_gene: TRBV24-1

CDR3aa: CASSDRAMDSHNEKLFF
j_gene: TRBJ1-4
abundance: .
v_gene: TRBV2

CDR3aa: CASSQAGQERNEAFF
j_gene: TRBJ1-1
abundance: .
v_gene: TRBV7-9

CDR3aa: CSARITDRSYGYTF
j_gene: TRBJ1-2
abundance: few
v_gene: TRBV20-1

CDR3aa: CASTVAALNQPQHF
j_gene: TRBJ1-5
abundance: many
v_gene: TRBV19

CDR3aa: CASRGTGFAGSPLHF
j_gene: TRBJ1-6
abundance: many
v_gene: TRBV19

CDR3aa: CASSYKDTGELFF
j_gene: TRBJ2-2
abundance: .
v_gene: TRBV19

CDR3aa: CASSYGGLALDEQYF
j_gene: TRBJ2-7
abundance: .
v_gene: TRBV12-3/TRBV12-4

CDR3aa: CASSWDPGGRNEQYF
j_gene: TRBJ2-7
abundance: .
v_gene: TRBV6-1

CDR3aa: CASSQNRVKGYEQYF
j_gene: TRBJ2-7
abundance: .
v_gene: TRBV7-2

CDR3aa: CASSSKRQGPNEKLFF
j_gene: TRBJ1-4
abundance: few
v_gene: TRBV7-2

CDR3aa: CASSQVTGGDSPLHF
j_gene: TRBJ1-6
abundance: few
v_gene: TRBV7-3

CDR3aa: CASSLGWGNTEAFF
j_gene: TRBJ1-1
abundance: .
v_gene: TRBV7-2

CDR3aa: CATRGPSGRGTEAFF
j_gene: TRBJ1-1
abundance: .
v_gene: TRBV24-1

CDR3aa: CASTFGTGPTGELFF
j_gene: TRBJ2-2
abundance: .
v_gene: TRBV6-1

CDR3aa: CASSLAGSNLIYEQYF
j_gene: TRBJ2-7
abundance: once
v_gene: TRBV10-3

CDR3aa: CAISEGVLGGRAYEQYF
j_gene: TRBJ2-7
abundance: .
v_gene: TRBV10-3

CDR3aa: CASSPDRDHYGYTF
j_gene: TRBJ1-2
abundance: .
v_gene: TRBV7-3

CDR3aa: CASSPTGQRNSPLHF
j_gene: TRBJ1-6
abundance: few
v_gene: TRBV9

CDR3aa: CASSQEAPSGTSGGGGETQYF
j_gene: TRBJ2-5
abundance: .
v_gene: TRBV4-1

CDR3aa: CASSEGYGGSSYEQYF
j_gene: TRBJ2-7
abundance: few
v_gene: TRBV2

CDR3aa: CASTGTSYNGELFF
j_gene: TRBJ2-2
abundance: .
v_gene: TRBV2

CDR3aa: CAISESTVSPLHF
j_gene: TRBJ1-6
abundance: .
v_gene: TRBV10-3

CDR3aa: CSARGGSGNQPQHF
j_gene: TRBJ1-5
abundance: .
v_gene: TRBV20-1

CDR3aa: CASSLSGVTNEQFF
j_gene: .
abundance: .
v_gene: TRBV7-9

CDR3aa: CASSLGRDGYTF
j_gene: TRBJ1-2
abundance: .
v_gene: TRBV2

CDR3aa: CSARSGTAYEQYF
j_gene: TRBJ2-7
abundance: .
v_gene: TRBV20-1

CDR3aa: CASSYSGVWTEAFF
j_gene: TRBJ1-1
abundance: .
v_gene: TRBV2

CDR3aa: CSARDPTGQPYEQYF
j_gene: TRBJ2-7
abundance: few
v_gene: TRBV20-1